Presented here are 22 T cell receptor beta chains from one specimen sequenced in a study of cytomegalovirus exposure and HLA in healthy donors. It was with 60 Vbeta and 13 Jbeta primers that the PCR ran. The data were produced by immunoSEQ multiplex PCR, yet TCRdb's version contains in-frame clones alone and is incomplete. The specimen's table records around 48,000 clones. Sequencing used PBMCs. All receptors derive from a female donor in good health and CMV-seronegative.

The chain links TRBV4-1 to TRBJ2-7; D not resolved. V lost 0 bases and J 1 base, leaving 10 bases between the germline ends. The CDR3 contains 15 residues. Germline CDR1 and CDR2: MGHRA and YSYEKL. CDR3 sequence reads: CASSQDRSPSYEQYF. CDR3 DNA sequence: TGCGCCAGCAGCCAAGACAGGTCCCCTTCCTACGAGCAGTACTTC.

V is TRBV29-1 and J is TRBJ2-3; weak D call: TRBD1 (6 bases). The CDR3 runs to 13 residues. Trimming took off 6 bases at V and 2 bases at J, with 12 bases between the two ends. Germline-derived CDR1 and CDR2 are SQVTM and ANQGSEA. CDR3 sequence reads: CSVSGQTTDTQYF. CDR3 bases: TGCAGCGTATCGGGACAAACCACAGATACGCAGTATTTT.

This rearrangement joins TRBV4-3 to TRBJ2-1, with TRBD2 identical over 8 bases. The CDR3 covers 16 residues. In germline, CDR1 is LGHNA, CDR2 YSLEER. V shed 0 bases and J 7 bases; nucleotides not matched to a gene: 8. The CDR3 coding sequence is TGCGCCAGCAGCCAAGATCGGGAGCGGGGGTGGAATGAGCAGTTCTTC. Residues: CASSQDRERGWNEQFF.

V and J are TRBV28 and TRBJ1-2, with D maybe TRBD1 (6 bases). Germline CDR1 and CDR2: MDHEN and SYDVKM. This CDR3 is built from 15 residues. V lost 6 bases and J lost 0, with 14 bases in between. The chain's CDR3 is CASSVSGEANYGYTF. CDR3 coding DNA: TGTGCCAGCAGCGTATCAGGGGAAGCTAACTATGGCTACACCTTC.

CDR3 sequence reads: CATATGQDDKNIQYF. For the CDR3, the DNA is TGTGCCACCGCTACCGGACAGGACGACAAAAACATTCAGTACTTC. V gene TRBV6-1 combines with J gene TRBJ2-4; 7 nucleotides match TRBD1. V gave up 10 bases and J gave up 3 bases; unmatched junction bases: 12. The CDR3 is 15 amino acids. CDR1 and CDR2 (germline): MNHNS, SASEGT.

As to this clone: Within the sample, other DNA sequences also encode this same CDR3. V usage is TRBV18 and J usage is TRBJ1-5; possibly TRBD1 for D (5 bases). The CDR3 spans 14 residues. V was clipped by 3 bases and J by 0 bases, with 6 bases between them. CDR1 and CDR2 from the germline V gene are KGHSH and LQKENI. CDR3 sequence: CASSPDSSNQPQHF. The CDR3 nucleotides read TGTGCCAGCTCACCTGACAGTAGCAATCAGCCCCAGCATTTT.

This chain uses TRBV18 with TRBJ1-1; D perhaps matches TRBD1 (5 bases). Per the germline V gene, CDR1 is KGHSH and CDR2 is LQKENI. The CDR3 spans 12 residues. Trimming shortened V by 4 bases and J by 8 bases, and 11 bases separated the two germline ends. The CDR3 protein is CASSLLGPEAFF. The CDR3 region has the DNA TGTGCCAGCTCACTCCTGGGGCCAGAAGCTTTCTTT.

The chain couples TRBV11-2 to TRBJ1-2; 12 bases are shared with TRBD1. V gave up 4 bases and J gave up 6 bases; unmatched junction bases: 6. This CDR3 comprises 15 residues. Germline V lookup: CDR1 SGHAT, CDR2 FQNNGV. The DNA for the CDR3 is TGTGCCAGCAGCTCCCTTGGGACAGGGGGCGATGGCTACACCTTC. This encodes CASSSLGTGGDGYTF.

The V and J genes are TRBV9 and TRBJ1-2, with TRBD1 identical over 10 bases. V dropped 8 bases and J dropped 4; count of bases not matched to a gene: 8. Germline CDR1 reads SGDLS; CDR2 reads YYNGEE. The CDR3 is 14 residues long. The CDR3 sequence is CASTTTGGSYGYTF. The DNA of the CDR3 is TGTGCCAGTACCACGACAGGGGGCAGCTATGGCTACACCTTC.

The V and J genes are TRBV29-1 and TRBJ1-2; tentatively, D is TRBD1 (6 bases). The V gene's germline CDR1 is SQVTM and CDR2 ANQGSEA. This CDR3 contains 11 residues. In DNA, the CDR3 is TGCAGTGTAGACAGGAACTATGGCTACACCTTC. Amino acids: CSVDRNYGYTF.

The chain combines TRBV29-1 with TRBJ2-2, with D possibly being TRBD1 (7 bases). CDR1 is SQVTM and CDR2 is ANQGSEA in the germline V gene. The CDR3 is made up of 14 amino acids. V lost 5 bases to trimming and J lost 7 bases, with 17 bases between them. CDR3 bases: TGCAGCGTTATCCAGGGGGGCGAAGGCGGGGAGCTGTTTTTT. As protein: CSVIQGGEGGELFF.

In DNA form, the CDR3 reads TGTGCCTCCATGGCGCGGCCCTACGAGCAGTACTTC. Translated: CASMARPYEQYF. The rearrangement links TRBV6-1 to TRBJ2-7; D gene unclear. The CDR3 consists of 12 residues. Deletions cut 11 bases from V and 2 bases from J, with 13 bases between. Looked up from germline, CDR1 is MNHNS and CDR2 is SASEGT.

The chain combines TRBV6-4 with TRBJ2-3; 10 bases fit TRBD2. The CDR3 has 14 residues. V lost 3 bases and J lost 3; bases outside the gene matches: 0. CDR1 MRHNA and CDR2 SNTAGT come from the germline V gene. As DNA, the CDR3 is TGTGCCAGCAGTGAAGCGGGAGGGACAGATACGCAGTATTTT. This translates into CASSEAGGTDTQYF.

As for this clone: The junction does not match germline at one end; this may be a read error. V usage is TRBV7-7 and J usage is TRBJ2-7, with 8 positions matching TRBD1. Germline CDR1 is SSHAT and CDR2 is FNYEAQ (reference sequence). The CDR3 covers 13 residues. In nucleotides, the CDR3 is TGTGCTAGCAGCTCACGACAGGGGAACGAGCAGTACTTC. As protein: CASSSRQGNEQYF. Full variable domain (missing parts from reference TRBV7-7 and TRBJ2-7): GAGVSQSPRYKVTKRGQDVTLRCDPISSHATLYWYQQALGQGPEFLTYFNYEAQPDKSGLPSDRFSAERPEGSISTLTIQRTEQRDSAMYRCASSSRQGNEQYFGPGTRLTVT.

The chain couples TRBV7-2 to TRBJ2-7; 7 bases agree with TRBD1. The V and J ends lost 5 bases and 2 bases, in that order; junction bases with no gene match: 6. There are 14 residues in the CDR3. The germline CDR1 and CDR2 sequences are SGHTA and FQGNSA. The CDR3 sequence: CASSIGTAAYEQYF. CDR3 DNA sequence: TGTGCCAGCAGCATTGGGACAGCCGCCTACGAGCAGTACTTC. Full variable domain (remainder filled in from reference TRBV7-2 and TRBJ2-7): GAGVSQSPSNKVTEKGKDVELRCDPISGHTALYWYRQSLGQGLEFLIYFQGNSAPDKSGLPSDRFSAERTGGSVSTLTIQRTQQEDSAVYLCASSIGTAAYEQYFGPGTRLTVT.

V and J are TRBV9 and TRBJ2-1; the match to TRBD2 covers 14 bases. CDR3 length: 15 amino acids. CDR1 is SGDLS, CDR2 YYNGEE, per germline. Trimming removed 8 bases from V and 6 bases from J; junction bases left unmatched: 7. CDR3 loop: CASGTGTSGSNEQFF. Here the CDR3 DNA reads TGTGCCAGTGGTACCGGGACTAGCGGGAGCAATGAGCAGTTCTTC.

The V and J genes are TRBV6-1 and TRBJ1-1, with a possible D match to TRBD1 (6 bases). V was shortened by 3 bases and J by 3 bases, with 14 bases between the two germline ends. Looked up from germline, CDR1 is MNHNS and CDR2 is SASEGT. The CDR3 runs 15 residues. CDR3 sequence (DNA): TGTGCCAGCAGTGATGGGCTGGGGGCGGACACTGAAGCTTTCTTT. Encoded protein: CASSDGLGADTEAFF.

This chain joins TRBV7-2 and TRBJ2-1; 7 bases fit TRBD2. In germline, CDR1 is SGHTA, CDR2 FQGNSA. J gave up 10 bases and V 4 bases, and 10 bases lay outside the gene matches. CDR3 length: 14 residues. In DNA form, the CDR3 reads TGTGCCAGCAGCTCACGGACTAGAGGCGTGGAGCAGTTCTTC. Translated: CASSSRTRGVEQFF.

The CDR3 here is CASSPGTGLMATEAFF. In nucleotides, the CDR3 is TGTGCCAGCTCACCGGGGACAGGGTTAATGGCCACTGAAGCTTTCTTT. The chain uses TRBV18 and TRBJ1-1; 9 bases line up with TRBD1. The CDR3 length is 16 residues. Trimming at V came to 3 bases and at J to 4 bases, leaving 9 bases not matched to a gene. Germline V CDR1 and CDR2: KGHSH, LQKENI.

This chain joins TRBV10-1 and TRBJ2-7; tentative D call: TRBD2 (6 bases). The CDR3 covers 14 residues. Trimming took 2 bases from V and 2 from J, leaving 10 bases between them. The germline V gene has CDR1 WNHNN and CDR2 SYGVQD (reference sequence). For the CDR3, the DNA is TGCGCCAGCAGTGAGGGGGAGGTTCCCTACGAGCAGTACTTC. Its translation is CASSEGEVPYEQYF.

The V and J genes are TRBV18 and TRBJ1-2; a weak D match, TRBD1 (6 bases). V lost 3 bases, J lost 5 bases, and 13 bases lay in between. This CDR3 comprises 14 residues. CDR1 KGHSH and CDR2 LQKENI come from the germline V gene. The chain's CDR3 is CASSPNRVEYGYTF. The CDR3 coding sequence is TGTGCCAGCTCACCGAACAGGGTGGAGTATGGCTACACCTTC.

The CDR3: CASSYSLRGANYGYTF. As DNA, the CDR3 is TGTGCCAGCAGTTACTCGTTACGAGGAGCTAACTATGGCTACACCTTC. The chain carries TRBV6-5 and TRBJ1-2; D is unclear. CDR3 length: 16 residues. The germline V gene has CDR1 MNHEY and CDR2 SVGAGI. V was shortened by 0 bases and J by 0 bases, with 11 bases between the two germline ends.